The present T cell receptor (beta chain) was sequenced within a study of T cell responses to AZD1222 COVID-19 vaccine (dated by TCRdb to 2020 to 2022). In the study overall: A total of approximately 240 trial participants underwent TCR sequencing, of whom about 200 had received two doses of AZD1222 and 26 had received two doses of the MenACWY control vaccine. Trial participants were enrolled by age into subgroups of 18-55, 56-69 and 70-plus years, and about 150, 27 and 61 TCR-sequenced participants, respectively, were included in these subgroups. Results the study describes overall, beyond this receptor: Conclusions about previously exposed vaccinees are limited because only 5 or 6 AZD1222 recipients were SARS-CoV-2 seropositive at baseline. Vaccine-associated CD4 TCRs spanned the whole spike protein, with dominant responses in regions 160-218 and 743-854. Participants were mostly white British and included more females than males, and it was suggested by the authors that clonal diversity may have been underestimated. No day 14 peak-response samples were available, so repertoires were characterized only after the peak T cell response. Nearly half of unique spike-specific TCRs reportedly recognized epitopes outside regions mutated in the B.1.351 and B.1.1.7 variants. The 56-69-year group was small, and its depth increase did not reach significance, likely because of low power. A significant rise in spike-specific TCR breadth and depth was observed after two AZD1222 doses relative to day 0 and relative to MenACWY recipients.

The germline V gene encodes CDR1 KGHSH and CDR2 LQKENI. Compared with germline, V lacks 1 base and J lacks 4 bases; bases without a gene match: 4. The CDR3 runs 15 amino acids, cysteine and phenylalanine included. Only the CDR3 region is kept as DNA, spanning 45 bases read in frame from base 1. The CDR3 regions of human TCRbeta chains were analyzed by immunosequencing. The study's own analysis went as follows. TCRs in the repertoires were matched against a reference library of SARS-CoV-2-specific TCRs that had been generated with the MIRA antigen-specificity platform. Breadth was defined as the fraction of unique TCRs that were SARS-CoV-2-associated. Depth was defined as the fraction of total T cells that were SARS-CoV-2-associated. Each spike-specific TCR was assigned to its reactive spike region and to a CD4 or CD8 class using the MIRA data. Log10-transformed breadth and depth values were compared by one-way ANOVA with Sidak's multiple comparisons tests. Imported from immuneACCESS, the table was reduced by TCRdb to in-frame sequences with V and J called. These copies leave out some clones; in studies compared against another copy, an unresolved V gene accounts for under half, and the cause of the remainder is not known. For V, J and clone size, that table is used; D and trimming come from the DNA. The sample data list 90,000 to 100,000 clones, and 70% to 85% of these were observed just once. The top ten clones comprise 14% of the sample.

On this clone: No cognate antigen has been identified for it. The record has no base qualities; no much larger clone is one base away.

Read against the paper, the sample's time point label means: about 28 days (+/-7) after the second vaccine dose. AZD1222 recipients with second doses at about 4 weeks or about 12 weeks were pooled, because spike-specific TCR depth and breadth did not differ between schedules. Vaccinee samples were obtained from the UK trials COV001 and COV002, which included a single-blind randomized controlled phase 2/3 trial of AZD1222 (ChAdOx1 nCoV-19) in healthy adults. Trial participant PBMC samples were collected at day 0 and day 28 after the second dose for TCRbeta chain sequencing. This receptor was obtained from an adult who received the AZD1222 COVID-19 vaccine. Sequenced here: peripheral blood, sampled 28 days after the second AZD1222 dose. Recombination linked TRBV18 to TRBJ1-5, with TRBD1 matching 7 junction bases. The nucleotide sequence is TGTGCCAGCTCACCACGGGACAGACCAAATCAGCCCCAGCATTTT. Protein translation: CASSPRDRPNQPQHF.